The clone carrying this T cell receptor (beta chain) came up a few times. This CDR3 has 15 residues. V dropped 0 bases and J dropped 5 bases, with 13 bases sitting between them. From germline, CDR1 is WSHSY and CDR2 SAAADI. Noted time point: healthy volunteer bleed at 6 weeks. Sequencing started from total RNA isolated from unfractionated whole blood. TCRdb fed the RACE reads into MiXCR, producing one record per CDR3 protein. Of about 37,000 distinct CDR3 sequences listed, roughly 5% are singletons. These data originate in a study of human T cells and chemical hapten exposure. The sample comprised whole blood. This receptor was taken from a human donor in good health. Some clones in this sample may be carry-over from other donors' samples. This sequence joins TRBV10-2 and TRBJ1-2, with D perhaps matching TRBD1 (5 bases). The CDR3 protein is CASSESKTDYYGYTF. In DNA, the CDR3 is TGCGCCAGCAGTGAGTCGAAGACAGACTATTATGGCTACACCTTC.